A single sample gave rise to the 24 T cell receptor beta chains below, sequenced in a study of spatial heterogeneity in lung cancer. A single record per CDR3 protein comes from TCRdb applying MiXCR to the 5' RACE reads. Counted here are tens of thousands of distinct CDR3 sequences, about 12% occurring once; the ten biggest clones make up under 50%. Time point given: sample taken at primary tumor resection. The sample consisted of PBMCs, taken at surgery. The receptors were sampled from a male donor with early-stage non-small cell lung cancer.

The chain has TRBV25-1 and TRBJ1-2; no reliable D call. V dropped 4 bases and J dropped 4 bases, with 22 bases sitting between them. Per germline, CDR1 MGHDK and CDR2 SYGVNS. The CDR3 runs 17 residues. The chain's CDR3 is CASSASSGRQLIYGYTF. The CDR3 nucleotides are TGTGCCAGCAGTGCGAGCTCTGGCAGGCAGCTAATCTATGGCTACACCTTC.

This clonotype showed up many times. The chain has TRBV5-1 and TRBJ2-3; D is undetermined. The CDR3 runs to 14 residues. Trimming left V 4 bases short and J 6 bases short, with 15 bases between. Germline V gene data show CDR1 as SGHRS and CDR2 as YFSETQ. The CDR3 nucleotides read TGCGCCAGCAGCCAGACATCACAAGGGGATACGCAGTATTTT. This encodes CASSQTSQGDTQYF.

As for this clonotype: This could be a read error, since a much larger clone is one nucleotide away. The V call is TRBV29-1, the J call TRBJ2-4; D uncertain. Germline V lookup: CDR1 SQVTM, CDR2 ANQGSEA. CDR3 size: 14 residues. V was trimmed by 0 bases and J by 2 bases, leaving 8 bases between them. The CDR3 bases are TGCAGCGTTGAAGATTTTAGGACCAAAAACATTCAGTACTTC. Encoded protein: CSVEDFRTKNIQYF.

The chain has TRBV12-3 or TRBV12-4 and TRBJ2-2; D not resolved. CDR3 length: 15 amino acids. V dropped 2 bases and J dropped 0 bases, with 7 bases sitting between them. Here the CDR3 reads CASSLNAANTGELFF. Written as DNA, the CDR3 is TGTGCCAGCAGTTTAAATGCAGCGAACACCGGGGAGCTGTTTTTT.

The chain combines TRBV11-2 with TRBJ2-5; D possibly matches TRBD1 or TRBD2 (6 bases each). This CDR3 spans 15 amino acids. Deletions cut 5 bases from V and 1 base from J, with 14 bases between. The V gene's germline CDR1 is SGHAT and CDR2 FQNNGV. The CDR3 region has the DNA TGTGCCAGCAGCAAACAGGGAGGTGGCCAAGAGACCCAGTACTTC. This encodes CASSKQGGGQETQYF.

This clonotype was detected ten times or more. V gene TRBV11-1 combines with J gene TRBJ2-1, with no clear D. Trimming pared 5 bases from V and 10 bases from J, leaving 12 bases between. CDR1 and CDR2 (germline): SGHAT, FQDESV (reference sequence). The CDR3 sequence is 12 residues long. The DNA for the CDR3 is TGTGCCAGCAGCCCTGCCCATAAGGAGCAGTTCTTC. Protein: CASSPAHKEQFF.

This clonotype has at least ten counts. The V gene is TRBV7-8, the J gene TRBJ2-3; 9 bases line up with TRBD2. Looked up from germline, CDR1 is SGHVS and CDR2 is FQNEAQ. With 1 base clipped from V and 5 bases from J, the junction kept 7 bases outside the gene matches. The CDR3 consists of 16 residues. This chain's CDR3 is CASSLEPSGVIDTQYF. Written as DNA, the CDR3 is TGTGCCAGCAGCTTAGAGCCTAGCGGGGTTATAGATACGCAGTATTTT.

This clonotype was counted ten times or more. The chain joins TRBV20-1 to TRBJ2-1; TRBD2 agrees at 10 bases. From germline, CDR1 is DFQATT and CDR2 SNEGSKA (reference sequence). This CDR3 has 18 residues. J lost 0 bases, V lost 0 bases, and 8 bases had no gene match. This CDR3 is CSAREIAGGPISYNEQFF. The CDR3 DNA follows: TGCAGTGCTAGAGAAATAGCGGGGGGCCCGATCTCCTACAATGAGCAGTTCTTC.

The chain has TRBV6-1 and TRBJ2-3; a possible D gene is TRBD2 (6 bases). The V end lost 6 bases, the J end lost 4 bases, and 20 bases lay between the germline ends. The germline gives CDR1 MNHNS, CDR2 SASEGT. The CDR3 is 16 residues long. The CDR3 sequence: CASRERVSRDSDTQYF. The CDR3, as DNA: TGTGCCAGCAGGGAAAGAGTTTCGCGGGACTCAGATACGCAGTATTTT.

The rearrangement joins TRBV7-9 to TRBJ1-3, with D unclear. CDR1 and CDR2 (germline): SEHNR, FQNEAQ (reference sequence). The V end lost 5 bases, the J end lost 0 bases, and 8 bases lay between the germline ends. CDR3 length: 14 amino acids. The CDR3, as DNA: TGTGCCAGCAGCCTGGGGAGCTCTGGAAACACCATATATTTT. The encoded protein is CASSLGSSGNTIYF.

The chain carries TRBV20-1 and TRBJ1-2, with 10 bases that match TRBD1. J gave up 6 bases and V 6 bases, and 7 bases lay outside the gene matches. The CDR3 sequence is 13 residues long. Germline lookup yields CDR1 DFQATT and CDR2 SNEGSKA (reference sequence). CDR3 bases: TGCAGTGCGGCGACAGGGGGCGGCAATGGCTACACCTTC. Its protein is CSAATGGGNGYTF.

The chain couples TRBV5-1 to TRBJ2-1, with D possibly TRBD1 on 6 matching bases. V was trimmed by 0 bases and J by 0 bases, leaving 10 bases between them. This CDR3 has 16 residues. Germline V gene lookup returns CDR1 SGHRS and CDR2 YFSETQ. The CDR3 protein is CASSLGRTVSYNEQFF. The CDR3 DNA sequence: TGCGCCAGCAGCTTGGGCCGGACAGTCTCCTACAATGAGCAGTTCTTC. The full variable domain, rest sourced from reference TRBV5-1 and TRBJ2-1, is KAGVTQTPRYLIKTRGQQVTLSCSPISGHRSVSWYQQTPGQGLQFLFEYFSETQRNKGNFPGRFSGRQFSNSRSEMNVSTLELGDSALYLCASSLGRTVSYNEQFFGPGTRLTVL.

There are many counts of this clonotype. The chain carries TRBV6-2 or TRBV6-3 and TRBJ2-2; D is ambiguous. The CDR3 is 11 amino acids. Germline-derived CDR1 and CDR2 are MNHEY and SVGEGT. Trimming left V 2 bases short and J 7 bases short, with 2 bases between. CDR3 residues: CASSYVGELFF. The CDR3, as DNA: TGTGCCAGCAGTTACGTCGGGGAGCTGTTTTTT.

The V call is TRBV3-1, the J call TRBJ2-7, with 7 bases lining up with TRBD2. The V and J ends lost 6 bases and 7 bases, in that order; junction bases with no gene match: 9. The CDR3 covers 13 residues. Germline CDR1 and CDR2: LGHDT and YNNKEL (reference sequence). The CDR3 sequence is CASSKGREGEQYF. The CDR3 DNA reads TGTGCCAGCAGTAAAGGCAGGGAGGGTGAGCAGTACTTC.

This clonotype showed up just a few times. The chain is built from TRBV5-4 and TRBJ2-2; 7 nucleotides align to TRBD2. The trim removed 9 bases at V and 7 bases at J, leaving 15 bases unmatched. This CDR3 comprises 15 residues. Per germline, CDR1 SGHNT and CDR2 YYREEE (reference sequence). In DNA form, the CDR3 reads TGTGCCACCAACGCCCGCGGGGGTTATGGCGGGGAGCTGTTTTTT. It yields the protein CATNARGGYGGELFF.

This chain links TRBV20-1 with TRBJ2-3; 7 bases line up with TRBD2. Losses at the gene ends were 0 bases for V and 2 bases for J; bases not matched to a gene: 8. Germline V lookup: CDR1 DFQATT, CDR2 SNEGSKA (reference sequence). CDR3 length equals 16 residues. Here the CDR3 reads CSARDPQRGLTDTQYF. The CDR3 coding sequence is TGCAGTGCTAGAGATCCCCAGCGGGGCCTCACAGATACGCAGTATTTT.

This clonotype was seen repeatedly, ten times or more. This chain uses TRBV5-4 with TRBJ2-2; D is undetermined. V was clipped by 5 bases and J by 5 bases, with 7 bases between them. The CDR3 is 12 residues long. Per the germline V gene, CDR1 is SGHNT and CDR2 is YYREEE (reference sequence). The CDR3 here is CASSITTGELFF. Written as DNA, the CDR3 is TGTGCCAGCAGTATTACAACCGGGGAGCTGTTTTTT. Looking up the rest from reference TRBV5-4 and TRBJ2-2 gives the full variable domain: ETGVTQSPTHLIKTRGQQVTLRCSSQSGHNTVSWYQQALGQGPQFIFQYYREEENGRGNFPPRFSGLQFPNYSSELNVNALELDDSALYLCASSITTGELFFGEGSRLTVL.

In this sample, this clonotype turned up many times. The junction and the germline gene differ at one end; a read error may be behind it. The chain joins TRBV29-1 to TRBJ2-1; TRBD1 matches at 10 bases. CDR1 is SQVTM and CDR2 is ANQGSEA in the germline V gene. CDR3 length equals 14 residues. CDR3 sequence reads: CSVGATTGGGRLIF. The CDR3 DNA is TGCAGCGTTGGTGCCACGACAGGGGGCGGCCGTTTGATCTTC.

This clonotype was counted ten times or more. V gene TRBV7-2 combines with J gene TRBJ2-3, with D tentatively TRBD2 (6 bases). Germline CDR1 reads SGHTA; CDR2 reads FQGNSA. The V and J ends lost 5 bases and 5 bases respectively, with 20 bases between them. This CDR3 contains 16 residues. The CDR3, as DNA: TGTGCCAGCAGCCAGTCCGGCGGGGCCCGTGGAGATACGCAGTATTTT. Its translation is CASSQSGGARGDTQYF.

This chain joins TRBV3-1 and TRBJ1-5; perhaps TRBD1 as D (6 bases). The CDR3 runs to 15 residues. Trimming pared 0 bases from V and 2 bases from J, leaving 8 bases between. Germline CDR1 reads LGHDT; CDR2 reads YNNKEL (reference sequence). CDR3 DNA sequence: TGTGCCAGCAGCCAAGACGCAGGGGGCAATCAGCCCCAGCATTTT. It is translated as CASSQDAGGNQPQHF.

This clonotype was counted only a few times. The CDR3: CASSLGGSGTLEQYF. CDR3 DNA: TGTGCCAGCAGTTTAGGGGGTAGCGGGACTCTGGAGCAGTACTTC. The rearrangement joins TRBV12-3 or TRBV12-4 to TRBJ2-7, with 8 bases that match TRBD2. After removal of 1 base from V and 7 bases from J, the junction contained 9 bases not matched to a gene. The CDR3 consists of 15 residues.

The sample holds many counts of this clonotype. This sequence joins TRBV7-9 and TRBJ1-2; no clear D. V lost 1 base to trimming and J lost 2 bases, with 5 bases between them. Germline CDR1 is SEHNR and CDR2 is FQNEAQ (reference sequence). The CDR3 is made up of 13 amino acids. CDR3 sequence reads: CASSLEVNYGYTF. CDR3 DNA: TGTGCCAGCAGCTTAGAAGTGAACTATGGCTACACCTTC.

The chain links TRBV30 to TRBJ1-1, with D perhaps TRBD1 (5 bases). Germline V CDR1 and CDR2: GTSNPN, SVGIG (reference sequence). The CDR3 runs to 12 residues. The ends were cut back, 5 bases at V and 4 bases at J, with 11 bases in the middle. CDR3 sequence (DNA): TGTGCCTGGGCCGGGGGTATCACTGAAGCTTTCTTT. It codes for CAWAGGITEAFF.

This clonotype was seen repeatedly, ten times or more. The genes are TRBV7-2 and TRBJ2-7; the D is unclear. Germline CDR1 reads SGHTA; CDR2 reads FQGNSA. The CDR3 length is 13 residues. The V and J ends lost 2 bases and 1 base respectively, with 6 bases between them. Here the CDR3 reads CASSLSQSYEQYF. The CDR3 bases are TGTGCCAGCAGCTTAAGCCAGTCCTACGAGCAGTACTTC.